The T cell receptor (beta chain) described here comes from a study of T cell responses to AZD1222 COVID-19 vaccine. Study-wide background: Second-dose recipients at about 4 or about 12 weeks were treated as one pooled group.

From germline, CDR1 is MNHEY and CDR2 SVGAGI. This CDR3 is built from 13 residues. V was clipped by 5 bases and J by 6 bases, with 13 bases between them. Only in-frame clones appear in the TCRdb table, and some are missing; sequencing was by immunoSEQ multiplex PCR. The repertoire has some 120,000 clones, over 90% of them found once; the top ten carry 0.85% to 0.95%. The study, taken as a whole, reports: White British ancestry dominated among donors, who included more females, and clonal diversity was possibly underestimated. CD4 TCRs covered the whole spike, strongest at regions 160-218 and 743-854. Spike-specific TCR repertoires showed rising breadth and depth after two AZD1222 doses.

Regarding this clone: Its antigen is unidentified.

Sequenced material: peripheral blood, taken on day 0 of AZD1222 vaccination. The chain uses TRBV6-5 and TRBJ1-1, with D hard to call. The clonotype originates from an adult in good health. CDR3 sequence reads: CASSLAGYAEAFF. The CDR3 region has the DNA TGTGCCAGCAGTCTAGCTGGGTACGCTGAAGCTTTCTTT.